Each of the 9 T cell receptor beta chains below was sequenced from the same sample in a study of OX40 agonist ivuxolimab in advanced cancers. The assay was immunoSEQ multiplex PCR, and TCRdb's table has in-frame clones only and misses some. The sample contains about 73,000 clones, around 84% of which appear only once. The specimen was CD4+ or CD8+ T cells sorted from blood, collected in a trial of the OX40 agonist ivuxolimab. The receptors were gathered from an adult with an advanced solid tumor such as melanoma, head and neck, liver or kidney cancer.

This chain uses TRBV5-6 with TRBJ1-5, with TRBD1 as a possible D gene (5 bases). The CDR3 contains 16 residues. Trimming cost V 4 bases and J 5 bases, with 19 bases left between them. Germline values: CDR1 SGHDT, CDR2 YYEEEE. The CDR3 DNA follows: TGTGCCAGCAGCAACACCCTCGCAGGGCTTCATCAGCCCCAGCATTTT. Amino acid sequence: CASSNTLAGLHQPQHF.

The chain combines TRBV6-6 with TRBJ2-5; TRBD1 agrees at 9 bases. From germline, CDR1 is MNHNY and CDR2 SVGAGI (reference sequence). J gave up 7 bases and V 9 bases, and 12 bases lay outside the gene matches. This CDR3 contains 14 residues. CDR3 in amino acids: CASVEGQGRGTQYF. The CDR3 nucleotides read TGTGCCAGTGTAGAGGGACAGGGAAGAGGGACCCAGTACTTC.

The chain is built from TRBV19 and TRBJ1-5; D unclear. V gave up 3 bases and J gave up 13 bases, with 16 bases separating them. Germline V lookup: CDR1 LNHDA, CDR2 SQIVND (reference sequence). The CDR3 extends over 13 amino acids. CDR3 sequence: CASSIPRTVTQHF. The DNA of the CDR3 is TGTGCCAGTAGTATCCCGAGAACTGTAACGCAGCATTTT.

In this sample, this clone turned up a few times. DNA for the CDR3: TGTGCCCGTGGTTTTGGGGATGAAAAACTGTTTTTT. Its protein is CARGFGDEKLFF. This chain joins TRBV19 and TRBJ1-4; no definite D call. V was cut by 11 bases and J by 6 bases, with 13 bases left in between. The CDR3 loop spans 12 amino acids. The germline V gene has CDR1 LNHDA and CDR2 SQIVND (reference sequence).

This chain joins TRBV19 and TRBJ1-3, with D unclear. CDR3 size: 13 residues. CDR1 is LNHDA, CDR2 SQIVND, per germline (reference sequence). This CDR3 is CATRTLAGNTIYF. CDR3 in DNA: TGTGCAACAAGGACTCTGGCTGGAAACACCATATATTTT.

The chain employs TRBV7-2 and TRBJ2-7, with D perhaps matching TRBD1 (5 bases). The CDR3 has 15 amino acids. Between the trimmed V and J ends, which lost 1 base and 1 base, there was a span of 11 bases. The germline V gene encodes CDR1 SGHTA and CDR2 FQGNSA. The CDR3 here is CASSLDPGPSYEQYF. CDR3 DNA sequence: TGTGCCAGCAGCTTAGATCCAGGGCCGTCCTACGAGCAGTACTTC.

The chain uses TRBV5-4 and TRBJ1-1; D is unresolved. The V end lost 4 bases, the J end lost 1 base, and 17 bases lay between the germline ends. This CDR3 is 16 amino acids long. Germline V lookup: CDR1 SGHNT, CDR2 YYREEE (reference sequence). This CDR3 is CASSDGELLPNTEAFF. The CDR3 bases are TGTGCCAGCAGCGACGGGGAGCTACTACCGAACACTGAAGCTTTCTTT.

The chain joins TRBV6-5 to TRBJ1-2; D uncertain. CDR1 MNHEY and CDR2 SVGAGI come from the germline V gene. This CDR3 region has 13 residues. V lost 0 bases to trimming and J lost 1 base, with 3 bases between them. In DNA, the CDR3 is TGTGCCAGCAGTTACTCGTTTAACTATGGCTACACCTTC. Translation: CASSYSFNYGYTF.

This clone was recorded only once. The V call is TRBV29-1, the J call TRBJ2-7; D is uncertain. The CDR3 is 12 residues long. V lost 5 bases and J 2 bases, leaving 10 bases between the germline ends. The germline CDR1 and CDR2 sequences are SQVTM and ANQGSEA. This CDR3 reads CSVHGNTYEQYF. The CDR3 nucleotides are TGCAGCGTTCACGGAAATACCTACGAGCAGTACTTC.